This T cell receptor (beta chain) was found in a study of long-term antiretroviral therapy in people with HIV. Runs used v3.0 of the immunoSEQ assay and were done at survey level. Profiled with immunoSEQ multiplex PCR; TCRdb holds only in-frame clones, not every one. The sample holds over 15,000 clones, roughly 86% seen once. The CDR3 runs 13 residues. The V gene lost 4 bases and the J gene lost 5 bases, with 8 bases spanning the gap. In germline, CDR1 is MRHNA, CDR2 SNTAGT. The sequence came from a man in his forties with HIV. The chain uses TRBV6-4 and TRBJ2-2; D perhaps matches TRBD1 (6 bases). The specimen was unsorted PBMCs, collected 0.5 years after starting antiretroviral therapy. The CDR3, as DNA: TGTGCCAGCAGTGGGCAGGGGACCGGGGAGCTGTTTTTT. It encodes CASSGQGTGELFF.